Below, 32 T cell receptor beta chains from the same sample are listed, as sequenced in a study of T cell repertoires in cytomegalovirus infection. These receptors lack a known antigen. TCRdb used MiXCR to reprocess the reads, holding one entry per CDR3 protein. The data contain approximately 70,000 distinct CDR3 sequences, roughly 20% of them singletons. The sample was PBMCs, sequenced either directly or after in vitro stimulation (not recorded which). The source is a human donor in good health (CMV status not recorded). Some clones in this sample may be carry-over from other donors' samples.

Ten or more counts support this clonotype. This chain joins TRBV11-2 and TRBJ1-1; D unresolved. CDR3 length: 13 residues. From germline, CDR1 is SGHAT and CDR2 FQNNGV. V lost 2 bases and J lost 3, with 7 bases in between. The CDR3 here is CASSLIRDTEAFF. Written as DNA, the CDR3 is TGTGCCAGCAGCTTAATTCGGGACACTGAAGCTTTCTTT. The full variable domain, completed using reference TRBV11-2 and TRBJ1-1, is EAGVAQSPRYKIIEKRQSVAFWCNPISGHATLYWYQQILGQGPKLLIQFQNNGVVDDSQLPKDRFSAERLKGVDSTLKIQPAKLEDSAVYLCASSLIRDTEAFFGQGTRLTVV.

This clonotype appeared once. The chain recombines TRBV11-2 with TRBJ2-5; unclear D gene. CDR3 length equals 16 residues. The V and J ends lost 1 base and 2 bases respectively, with 14 bases between them. CDR1 is SGHAT, CDR2 FQNNGV, per germline. This CDR3 is CASSLGRKALQETQYF. In nucleotides, the CDR3 is TGTGCCAGCAGCTTAGGACGGAAGGCTCTTCAAGAGACCCAGTACTTC.

This clonotype came up a few times. This chain connects TRBV7-6 to TRBJ1-5, with D uncertain. The CDR3 is 16 amino acids. Trimming left V 0 bases short and J 1 base short, with 10 bases between. From germline, CDR1 is SGHVS and CDR2 FNYEAQ. CDR3 residues: CASSLAPEGSNQPQHF. The DNA for the CDR3 is TGTGCCAGCAGCTTAGCCCCAGAAGGAAGCAATCAGCCCCAGCATTTT.

This clonotype occurred a few times. This rearrangement joins TRBV10-3 to TRBJ2-5; 11 bases are a match to TRBD2. The V segment lost 5 bases and the J segment 5 bases; nucleotides outside the gene matches: 4. CDR3 length: 14 residues. Germline V gene lookup returns CDR1 ENHRY and CDR2 SYGVKD. CDR3 nucleotide sequence: TGTGCCATCAGTCTAGCGGGAGGCGAGGAGACCCAGTACTTC. Its translation: CAISLAGGEETQYF.

Ten or more counts support this clonotype. This sequence joins TRBV7-2 and TRBJ2-6, with D uncertain. Germline V gives CDR1 SGHTA, CDR2 FQGNSA. CDR3 length: 13 amino acids. Trimming removed 7 bases at V and 2 bases at J, with 6 bases between. CDR3 protein: CASTLAGANVLTF. Here the CDR3 DNA reads TGTGCCAGCACCCTCGCTGGGGCCAACGTCCTGACTTTC.

The sample holds many counts of this clonotype. V gene TRBV27 combines with J gene TRBJ2-5; the D gene could be TRBD1 or TRBD2 (6 bases each). V was cut by 6 bases and J by 3 bases, with 17 bases left in between. The CDR3 has 15 residues. The germline V gene encodes CDR1 MNHEY and CDR2 SMNVEV (reference sequence). The CDR3 nucleotides are TGTGCCAGCAGCGAACTAGGAGGGGGTAAAGAGACCCAGTACTTC. Encoded protein: CASSELGGGKETQYF.

This clonotype was counted between two and nine times. The V gene is TRBV25-1, the J gene TRBJ1-5, with D possibly matching TRBD1 (6 bases). The germline gives CDR1 MGHDK, CDR2 SYGVNS. V gave up 3 bases and J gave up 1 base, with 7 bases separating them. This CDR3 is 14 amino acids long. CDR3 DNA sequence: TGTGCCAGCAGTGATACAGGGAGCAATCAGCCCCAGCATTTT. Protein: CASSDTGSNQPQHF.

The chain links TRBV19 to TRBJ2-1, with TRBD2 matching over 9 bases. This CDR3 has 16 residues. The V segment lost 1 base and the J segment 4 bases; nucleotides outside the gene matches: 5. Germline assignment: CDR1 LNHDA and CDR2 SQIVND (reference sequence). The CDR3 DNA is TGTGCCAGTAGTATAGTTCAGCGGGAGGATTACAATGAGCAGTTCTTC. Its protein is CASSIVQREDYNEQFF. Based on the CDR3 plus reference TRBV19 and TRBJ2-1, the full variable domain is DGGITQSPKYLFRKEGQNVTLSCEQNLNHDAMYWYRQDPGQGLRLIYYSQIVNDFQKGDIAEGYSVSREKKESFPLTVTSAQKNPTAFYLCASSIVQREDYNEQFFGPGTRLTVL.

V and J are TRBV6-8 and TRBJ2-1; 10 bases agree with TRBD2. The junction had 10 bases not matched to a gene; V was cut back by 7 bases and J by 7 bases. Germline V gene lookup returns CDR1 MNHGY and CDR2 SAAAGT. CDR3 size: 15 residues. CDR3 sequence: CASKGLAGVRNEQFF. The CDR3 DNA reads TGTGCCAGCAAGGGTCTAGCGGGAGTTAGGAATGAGCAGTTCTTC.

In its sample, this clonotype was seen a few times. The genes are TRBV7-9 and TRBJ2-1, with D possibly TRBD2 on 5 matching bases. The germline V gene encodes CDR1 SEHNR and CDR2 FQNEAQ (reference sequence). This CDR3 has 14 amino acids. V lost 5 bases to trimming and J lost 3 bases, with 11 bases between them. The CDR3 DNA is TGTGCCAGCAGCACTAGGGCGGACTACAATGAGCAGTTCTTC. Encoded protein: CASSTRADYNEQFF. Supplemented by reference TRBV7-9 and TRBJ2-1, the full variable domain reads DTGVSQNPRHKITKRGQNVTFRCDPISEHNRLYWYRQTLGQGPEFLTYFQNEAQLEKSRLLSDRFSAERPKGSFSTLEIQRTEQGDSAMYLCASSTRADYNEQFFGPGTRLTVL.

V gene TRBV6-5 combines with J gene TRBJ2-1; TRBD1 is a possible D gene (8 bases). Germline V gives CDR1 MNHEY, CDR2 SVGAGI. The V end lost 10 bases, the J end lost 3 bases, and 31 bases lay between the germline ends. This CDR3 region has 19 residues. CDR3 sequence (DNA): TGTGCCAACCCCACCCCAGGGGGCGCTCGGCTAGCGGTCTACAATGAGCAGTTCTTC. Translation: CANPTPGGARLAVYNEQFF.

The J gene is TRBJ1-3, the V gene TRBV7-2; D is unclear. The germline V gene has CDR1 SGHTA and CDR2 FQGNSA. Trimming shortened V by 1 base and J by 1 base, and 8 bases separated the two germline ends. The CDR3 contains 15 residues. The CDR3 is CASSLVWESGNTIYF. The CDR3 region has the DNA TGTGCCAGCAGCTTAGTTTGGGAATCTGGAAACACCATATATTTT.

This clonotype showed up many times. This chain joins TRBV19 and TRBJ1-3, with D possibly matching TRBD1 (6 bases). Germline V gene lookup returns CDR1 LNHDA and CDR2 SQIVND (reference sequence). V lost 4 bases and J lost 0, with 19 bases in between. This CDR3 comprises 18 residues. CDR3 nucleotide sequence: TGTGCCAGTAGTACAACAGGGCGACGGCGAGGCTCTGGAAACACCATATATTTT. This translates into CASSTTGRRRGSGNTIYF.

This clonotype has just a few counts. This chain joins TRBV30 and TRBJ2-7, with D unresolved. This CDR3 contains 13 residues. The germline V gene has CDR1 GTSNPN and CDR2 SVGIG (reference sequence). The V gene lost 0 bases and the J gene lost 1 base, with 7 bases spanning the gap. For the CDR3, the DNA is TGTGCCTGGAGTGTACCCAGTTCCTACGAGCAGTACGTC. Translated, it gives CAWSVPSSYEQYV.

V gene TRBV6-5 combines with J gene TRBJ2-7; D not certain. CDR3 length: 13 amino acids. V gave up 8 bases and J gave up 0 bases, with 11 bases separating them. Germline assignment: CDR1 MNHEY and CDR2 SVGAGI. The CDR3 nucleotides read TGTGCCAGCCTCATGGCTGGCTCCTACGAGCAGTACGTC. Protein: CASLMAGSYEQYV.

The CDR3 sequence: CASSLGRGGGQPQHF. CDR3 nucleotide sequence: TGTGCCAGCAGCTTAGGCAGGGGGGGAGGACAGCCCCAGCATTTT. J is TRBJ1-5 and V is TRBV7-8, with 7 bases that match TRBD1. Germline V gene data show CDR1 as SGHVS and CDR2 as FQNEAQ. The V segment lost 1 base and the J segment 7 bases; nucleotides outside the gene matches: 7. This CDR3 is built from 15 residues.

The DNA for the CDR3 is TGCAGCGTTGTAACGGGGGGGTTAAATCAGCCCCAGCATTTT. Protein: CSVVTGGLNQPQHF. V is TRBV29-1 and J is TRBJ1-5; D is perhaps TRBD1 (5 bases). The CDR3 sequence is 14 residues long. The germline V gene has CDR1 SQVTM and CDR2 ANQGSEA. V lost 4 bases and J lost 4, with 14 bases in between.

Ten or more counts support this clonotype. The gene calls are TRBV12-3 or TRBV12-4 and TRBJ2-7, with a tentative D call TRBD1 (5 bases). V lost 3 bases, J lost 4 bases, and 13 bases lay in between. The CDR3 covers 14 residues. CDR3 amino acids: CASSFGQGRYEQYF. CDR3 sequence (DNA): TGTGCCAGCAGTTTCGGGCAGGGTCGATACGAGCAGTACTTC.

This clonotype was counted once. The V call is TRBV19, the J call TRBJ1-3; TRBD1 might be the D (6 bases). This CDR3 spans 13 amino acids. The germline V gene has CDR1 LNHDA and CDR2 SQIVND (reference sequence). The germline V and J ends were trimmed by 7 bases and 0 bases, with 7 bases remaining between them. The CDR3 protein is CASTQGSGNTIYF. The DNA of the CDR3 is TGTGCCAGTACACAGGGCTCTGGAAACACCATATATTTT.

The V gene is TRBV12-3 or TRBV12-4, the J gene TRBJ1-2; TRBD1 agrees at 7 bases. J gave up 2 bases and V 7 bases, and 7 bases lay outside the gene matches. The CDR3 length is 14 residues. CDR3 loop: CASTWDSPNYGYTF. For the CDR3, the DNA is TGTGCCAGCACCTGGGACAGTCCCAACTATGGCTACACCTTC.

The chain couples TRBV27 to TRBJ2-3, with D unresolved. Germline loops: CDR1 MNHEY, CDR2 SMNVEV (reference sequence). The CDR3 spans 13 residues. The V gene lost 7 bases and the J gene lost 4 bases, with 12 bases spanning the gap. The CDR3 loop reads CASTSVSADTQYF. CDR3 sequence (DNA): TGTGCCAGCACTTCAGTATCGGCAGATACGCAGTATTTT.

This clonotype was seen a handful of times. J is TRBJ2-1 and V is TRBV6-2 or TRBV6-3; 10 nucleotides align to TRBD2. Germline V gene lookup returns CDR1 MNHEY and CDR2 SVGEGT. Germline trimming cut 6 bases from V and 0 bases from J; bases unmatched to any gene: 2. The CDR3 length is 15 residues. CDR3 DNA sequence: TGTGCCAGCAGCCTAGCGGGAGCCTCCTACAATGAGCAGTTCTTC. Its protein is CASSLAGASYNEQFF.

This clonotype was counted a few times. The chain employs TRBV7-2 and TRBJ1-5; D gene ambiguous. CDR3 length equals 16 residues. V was trimmed by 5 bases and J by 0 bases, leaving 14 bases between them. In germline, CDR1 is SGHTA, CDR2 FQGNSA. In nucleotides, the CDR3 is TGTGCCAGCAGCGCAACGGCGACGGGTAGCAATCAGCCCCAGCATTTT. Its protein is CASSATATGSNQPQHF.

V and J are TRBV10-3 and TRBJ2-5; possibly TRBD1 or TRBD2 for D (5 bases each). Trimming shortened V by 3 bases and J by 4 bases, and 12 bases separated the two germline ends. CDR3 length equals 14 residues. Germline V lookup: CDR1 ENHRY, CDR2 SYGVKD. CDR3 DNA sequence: TGTGCCATCAGTGACACGAGAGGGGCAGAGACCCAGTACTTC. Amino acid sequence: CAISDTRGAETQYF.

This clonotype was counted a few times. V and J are TRBV12-5 and TRBJ2-3; 9 bases align to TRBD1. The germline gives CDR1 LGHNT, CDR2 FRNRAP. With V trimmed by 6 bases and J by 2 bases, 6 bases remained unmatched. The CDR3 has 15 amino acids. The CDR3 reads CASGLRQGVTDTQYF. CDR3 bases: TGTGCTAGTGGCCTCAGACAGGGGGTCACAGATACGCAGTATTTT.

This clonotype has at least ten counts. In DNA, the CDR3 is TGTGCCAGCAGGCAATTCAGGGAGCTGTTTTTT. This codes for CASRQFRELFF. The J gene is TRBJ2-2, the V gene TRBV6-2 or TRBV6-3; D not resolved. The CDR3 runs 11 residues. V was pared by 6 bases and J by 9 bases, with 8 bases between. Germline CDR1 MNHEY, CDR2 SVGEGT.

The chain employs TRBV6-6 and TRBJ2-1; D may be TRBD2 (6 bases). The length of the CDR3 is 13 residues. Trimming took 6 bases from V and 10 from J, leaving 16 bases between them. Looked up from germline, CDR1 is MNHNY and CDR2 is SVGAGI (reference sequence). The CDR3 region has the DNA TGTGCCAGCAGGCCCGGGACTTCCGGAGAGCAGTTCTTC. Encoded protein: CASRPGTSGEQFF.

This clonotype was observed many times. V gene TRBV7-2 combines with J gene TRBJ2-3; possibly TRBD2 for D (5 bases). Germline values: CDR1 SGHTA, CDR2 FQGNSA. This CDR3 has 15 amino acids. V lost 2 bases, J lost 2 bases, and 11 bases lay in between. The CDR3 region is CASSLRAATTDTQYF. The CDR3 DNA follows: TGTGCCAGCAGCTTAAGAGCGGCAACCACAGATACGCAGTATTTT.

This clonotype was seen ten or more times. The chain has TRBV7-2 and TRBJ2-3; D tentatively fits TRBD1 or TRBD2 (5 bases each). The CDR3 loop spans 14 amino acids. The V gene's germline CDR1 is SGHTA and CDR2 FQGNSA. Trimming took 3 bases from V and 6 from J, leaving 13 bases between them. As DNA, the CDR3 is TGTGCCAGCAGCTTTGGGGGTGGGTCCGATACGCAGTATTTT. Residues: CASSFGGGSDTQYF.

This chain links TRBV20-1 with TRBJ1-2, with D tentatively TRBD1 (5 bases). CDR1 is DFQATT and CDR2 is SNEGSKA in the germline V gene (reference sequence). This CDR3 is built from 12 residues. Trimming cost V 3 bases and J 5 bases, with 10 bases left between them. Here the CDR3 reads CSASPGLYGYTF. The CDR3 DNA sequence: TGCAGTGCTAGCCCGGGGCTTTATGGCTACACCTTC.

The table lists this clonotype with a few counts. V gene TRBV11-2 combines with J gene TRBJ2-7; 9 bases agree with TRBD2. Germline V lookup: CDR1 SGHAT, CDR2 FQNNGV. V lost 0 bases, J lost 2 bases, and 8 bases stayed unmatched. There are 17 residues in the CDR3. CDR3 sequence (DNA): TGTGCCAGCAGCTTAGATGCGGGGGGGTCACCCACCTACGAGCAGTACTTC. The encoded protein is CASSLDAGGSPTYEQYF.

The V and J genes are TRBV24-1 and TRBJ2-1; a weak D match, TRBD2 (5 bases). The CDR3 extends over 12 amino acids. Germline V lookup: CDR1 KGHDR, CDR2 SFDVKD. V lost 10 bases, J lost 5 bases, and 11 bases lay in between. DNA for the CDR3: TGTGCCACAGCGGCGGAAAACAATGAGCAGTTCTTC. It yields the protein CATAAENNEQFF.